A single sample gave rise to the 21 T cell receptor beta chains below, sequenced in a study of cytomegalovirus exposure and HLA in healthy donors. A multiplex PCR was run with 60 Vbeta primers and 13 Jbeta primers. The protocol was immunoSEQ multiplex PCR, while the TCRdb copy is restricted to in-frame clones and leaves out a portion. Among over 90,000 clones listed, roughly three fifths were seen once. Sequencing input: PBMCs. The receptors were sampled from a human donor in good health.

The J gene is TRBJ2-1, the V gene TRBV7-6, with a tentative D call TRBD1 (5 bases). Trimming cost V 5 bases and J 14 bases, with 19 bases left between them. The germline CDR1 and CDR2 sequences are SGHVS and FNYEAQ. The CDR3 has 13 amino acids. The CDR3, as DNA: TGTGCCAGCAGCAATAGGGGTACGCAACTGGAGTTCTTC. Its protein product is CASSNRGTQLEFF.

This clone was seen more than once but under ten times. DNA of the CDR3: TGTGCCAGTAGACTCAACACTGAAGCTTTCTTT. Translation gives CASRLNTEAFF. The chain carries TRBV19 and TRBJ1-1; no firm D call. V lost 6 bases and J lost 2, with 4 bases in between. This CDR3 is built from 11 residues. Germline V CDR1 and CDR2: LNHDA, SQIVND (reference sequence). Based on the CDR3 plus reference TRBV19 and TRBJ1-1, the full variable domain is DGGITQSPKYLFRKEGQNVTLSCEQNLNHDAMYWYRQDPGQGLRLIYYSQIVNDFQKGDIAEGYSVSREKKESFPLTVTSAQKNPTAFYLCASRLNTEAFFGQGTRLTVV.

This clone has a single count. This chain joins TRBV7-2 and TRBJ2-3, with TRBD2 matching 11 bases. Trimming removed 6 bases from V and 3 bases from J; junction bases left unmatched: 11. The CDR3 runs 17 residues. Germline-derived CDR1 and CDR2 are SGHTA and FQGNSA. The CDR3 spells CASSRRSGRAYTDTQYF. The DNA for the CDR3 is TGTGCCAGCAGTCGCCGTAGCGGGAGGGCCTATACAGATACGCAGTATTTT.

The V and J genes are TRBV27 and TRBJ2-1; D possibly corresponds to TRBD1 (6 bases). The germline V and J ends were trimmed by 2 bases and 8 bases, with 13 bases remaining between them. The CDR3 runs 14 residues. Germline V gene sequence: CDR1 MNHEY, CDR2 SMNVEV (reference sequence). Here the CDR3 DNA reads TGTGCCAGCAGTTTAATACTAGGGGGTGATGAGCAGTTCTTC. Its protein is CASSLILGGDEQFF.

Comments on this clone: The same CDR3 also results from other DNA sequences found in this sample. The gene calls are TRBV14 and TRBJ2-1; D might be TRBD2 (5 bases). The germline V gene encodes CDR1 SGHDN and CDR2 FVKESK. The V and J ends lost 1 base and 7 bases respectively, with 8 bases between them. This CDR3 is 13 amino acids long. The CDR3 DNA follows: TGTGCCAGCAGCCAAGTTCGGGGAAATGAGCAGTTCTTC. It specifies CASSQVRGNEQFF.

The chain employs TRBV5-1 and TRBJ1-1, with D perhaps matching TRBD1 (6 bases). The CDR3 loop spans 15 amino acids. CDR1 and CDR2 from the germline V gene are SGHRS and YFSETQ. The V gene lost 6 bases and the J gene lost 4 bases, with 19 bases spanning the gap. CDR3 amino acids: CASTLPGQGGTEAFF. DNA for the CDR3: TGCGCCAGCACACTCCCCGGTCAAGGGGGCACTGAAGCTTTCTTT.

V gene TRBV6-5 combines with J gene TRBJ2-1; TRBD2 aligns across 8 bases. Germline CDR1 is MNHEY and CDR2 is SVGAGI. This CDR3 has 14 amino acids. J was trimmed by 4 bases and V by 7 bases; bases with no gene match: 6. The CDR3: CASTTSGAYNEQFF. As DNA, the CDR3 is TGTGCCAGCACAACTAGCGGAGCATACAATGAGCAGTTCTTC.

This rearrangement joins TRBV5-1 to TRBJ2-3; TRBD1 agrees at 8 bases. Looked up from germline, CDR1 is SGHRS and CDR2 is YFSETQ. The CDR3 runs to 16 residues. V gave up 3 bases and J gave up 0 bases; unmatched junction bases: 6. DNA of the CDR3: TGCGCCAGCAGCTCCCCAGGGGGCGCGAGCACAGATACGCAGTATTTT. Amino acid sequence: CASSSPGGASTDTQYF.

The genes are TRBV28 and TRBJ1-4, with 7 bases matching TRBD1. J gave up 6 bases and V 5 bases, and 6 bases lay outside the gene matches. Germline values: CDR1 MDHEN, CDR2 SYDVKM. This CDR3 region has 14 residues. In nucleotides, the CDR3 is TGTGCCAGCAGTCTACAGGGGAGCCATGAAAAACTGTTTTTT. Its translation: CASSLQGSHEKLFF. The whole variable domain, filled in from reference TRBV28 and TRBJ1-4, reads DVKVTQSSRYLVKRTGEKVFLECVQDMDHENMFWYRQDPGLGLRLIYFSYDVKMKEKGDIPEGYSVSREKKERFSLILESASTNQTSMYLCASSLQGSHEKLFFGSGTQLSVL.

The chain employs TRBV19 and TRBJ2-7; 9 nucleotides agree with TRBD1. The CDR3 extends over 13 amino acids. From germline, CDR1 is LNHDA and CDR2 SQIVND (reference sequence). Trimming removed 6 bases from V and 6 bases from J; junction bases left unmatched: 6. CDR3 coding DNA: TGTGCCAGTAGCCAAGGGACAGGGATCGAGCAGTACTTC. Amino acid sequence: CASSQGTGIEQYF.

Points on this clone: A read error may account for a junction end that differs from germline. The identical CDR3 is also encoded by other nucleotide sequences in the sample. V gene TRBV5-1 combines with J gene TRBJ2-5, with 7 bases that match TRBD2. The CDR3 extends over 15 amino acids. Germline CDR1 and CDR2: SGHRS and YFSETQ. CDR3 sequence (DNA): TGTGCCAGCAGCTTAGGAAGGACTAGACAGGAGACCCAGTACTTC. This sequence encodes CASSLGRTRQETQYF.

About this clone: The junction departs from germline at one end; a sequencing error may be responsible. The CDR3 spells CASSPGTGKISF. As DNA, the CDR3 is TGCGCCAGCAGCCCTGGGACAGGGAAAATTTCCTTC. The chain has TRBV5-1 and TRBJ2-4; 9 nucleotides line up with TRBD1. The CDR3 extends over 12 amino acids. The V gene's germline CDR1 is SGHRS and CDR2 YFSETQ.

V usage is TRBV28 and J usage is TRBJ1-5; possible D gene TRBD1, 6 bases. Deletions cut 5 bases from V and 3 bases from J, with 23 bases between. The V gene's germline CDR1 is MDHEN and CDR2 SYDVKM. This CDR3 spans 18 amino acids. CDR3 in amino acids: CASSPRTEFGVPNQPQHF. CDR3 coding DNA: TGTGCCAGCAGTCCCCGGACAGAGTTCGGTGTCCCCAATCAGCCCCAGCATTTT. Filled out from reference TRBV28 and TRBJ1-5, the complete variable domain reads DVKVTQSSRYLVKRTGEKVFLECVQDMDHENMFWYRQDPGLGLRLIYFSYDVKMKEKGDIPEGYSVSREKKERFSLILESASTNQTSMYLCASSPRTEFGVPNQPQHFGDGTRLSIL.

This clone was detected only a few times. The chain is built from TRBV18 and TRBJ1-4, with TRBD1 identical over 8 bases. CDR3 length equals 15 residues. V lost 3 bases and J lost 3; bases outside the gene matches: 3. CDR1 is KGHSH, CDR2 LQKENI, per germline. The CDR3, as DNA: TGTGCCAGCTCACCTTTGGACAGGGCTAATGAAAAACTGTTTTTT. This encodes CASSPLDRANEKLFF.

The table lists this clone with a few counts. This sequence joins TRBV7-8 and TRBJ2-3; possible D gene TRBD2, 5 bases. The germline V gene encodes CDR1 SGHVS and CDR2 FQNEAQ. The CDR3 runs to 15 residues. Trimming removed 1 base at V and 5 bases at J, with 13 bases between. The CDR3 loop is CASSLVGGSVDTQYF. Here the CDR3 DNA reads TGTGCCAGCAGCTTAGTTGGAGGTTCGGTAGATACGCAGTATTTT.

This clone was recorded only once. The chain employs TRBV11-2 and TRBJ2-5; no clear D. Trimming shortened V by 4 bases and J by 1 base, and 13 bases separated the two germline ends. The length of the CDR3 is 15 residues. CDR1 is SGHAT, CDR2 FQNNGV, per germline. The CDR3 is CASSSGLMGQETQYF. The DNA of the CDR3 is TGTGCCAGCAGCTCGGGTTTGATGGGCCAAGAGACCCAGTACTTC.

This clone was picked up one time. The chain is built from TRBV13 and TRBJ1-1, with D possibly matching TRBD1 (6 bases). Between the trimmed V and J ends, which lost 4 bases and 0 bases, there was a span of 9 bases. The germline CDR1 and CDR2 sequences are PRHDT and FYEKMQ (reference sequence). The CDR3 covers 14 residues. The CDR3 coding sequence is TGTGCCAGCAGCTGGGGACAACTGAACACTGAAGCTTTCTTT. This codes for CASSWGQLNTEAFF.

This chain connects TRBV19 to TRBJ2-3, with 8 bases that match TRBD2. Germline V gene lookup returns CDR1 LNHDA and CDR2 SQIVND (reference sequence). CDR3 length: 14 amino acids. V shed 7 bases, J shed 3 bases, and the junction held 6 bases outside the gene matches. The CDR3, as DNA: TGTGCCAGTACGAACAGACTAGCGACAGATACGCAGTATTTT. This sequence encodes CASTNRLATDTQYF.

The chain links TRBV27 to TRBJ2-2; TRBD1 might be the D (6 bases). There are 15 residues in the CDR3. CDR1 is MNHEY and CDR2 is SMNVEV in the germline V gene (reference sequence). Trimming left V 4 bases short and J 5 bases short, with 14 bases between. The CDR3 sequence is CASSWDTGKTGELFF. In nucleotides, the CDR3 is TGTGCCAGCAGTTGGGACACAGGGAAGACCGGGGAGCTGTTTTTT.

This clone came up a few times. V gene TRBV7-8 combines with J gene TRBJ2-7, with TRBD2 matching 7 bases. Germline V CDR1 and CDR2: SGHVS, FQNEAQ. Unmatched junction bases numbered 14, after V lost 7 bases and J lost 5 bases. The CDR3 is 15 residues long. CDR3 amino acids: CASTPSGGTLDEQYF. CDR3 nucleotide sequence: TGTGCCAGCACCCCGTCCGGGGGGACGCTCGACGAGCAGTACTTC. Full variable domain (remainder filled in from reference TRBV7-8 and TRBJ2-7): GAGVSQSPRYKVAKRGQDVALRCDPISGHVSLFWYQQALGQGPEFLTYFQNEAQLDKSGLPSDRFFAERPEGSVSTLKIQRTQQEDSAVYLCASTPSGGTLDEQYFGPGTRLTVT.

This clone was recorded once. The rearrangement joins TRBV10-3 to TRBJ2-1; TRBD2 agrees at 8 bases. Trimming took 6 bases from V and 1 from J; bases not matched to a gene: 8. This CDR3 region has 16 residues. Germline assignment: CDR1 ENHRY and CDR2 SYGVKD. The CDR3 sequence: CAIRKSGSGSYNEQFF. In nucleotides, the CDR3 is TGTGCCATCAGAAAAAGCGGGAGTGGGTCCTACAATGAGCAGTTCTTC.